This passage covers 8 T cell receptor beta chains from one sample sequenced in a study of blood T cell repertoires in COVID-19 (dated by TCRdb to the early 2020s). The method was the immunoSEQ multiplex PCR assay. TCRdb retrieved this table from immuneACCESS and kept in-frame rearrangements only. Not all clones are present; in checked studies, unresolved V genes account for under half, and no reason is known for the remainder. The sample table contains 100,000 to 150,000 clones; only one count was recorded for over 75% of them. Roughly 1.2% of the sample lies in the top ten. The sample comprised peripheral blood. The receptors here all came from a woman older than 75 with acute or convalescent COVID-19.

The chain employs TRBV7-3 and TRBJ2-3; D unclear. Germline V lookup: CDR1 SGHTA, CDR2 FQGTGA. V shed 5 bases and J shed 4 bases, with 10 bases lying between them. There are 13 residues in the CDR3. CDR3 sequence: CASSASSADTQYF. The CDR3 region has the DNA TGTGCCAGCAGCGCGTCGTCCGCAGATACGCAGTATTTT. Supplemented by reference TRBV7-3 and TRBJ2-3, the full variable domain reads GAGVSQTPSNKVTEKGKYVELRCDPISGHTALYWYRQSLGQGPEFLIYFQGTGAADDSGLPNDRFFAVRPEGSVSTLKIQRTERGDSAVYLCASSASSADTQYFGPGTRLTVL.

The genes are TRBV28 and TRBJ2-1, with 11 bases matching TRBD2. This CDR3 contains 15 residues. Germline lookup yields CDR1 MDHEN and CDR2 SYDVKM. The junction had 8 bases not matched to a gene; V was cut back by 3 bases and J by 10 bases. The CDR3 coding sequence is TGTGCCAGCAGTTTCGTTAGCCTAGCGGGAGGCGAGCAGTTCTTC. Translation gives CASSFVSLAGGEQFF.

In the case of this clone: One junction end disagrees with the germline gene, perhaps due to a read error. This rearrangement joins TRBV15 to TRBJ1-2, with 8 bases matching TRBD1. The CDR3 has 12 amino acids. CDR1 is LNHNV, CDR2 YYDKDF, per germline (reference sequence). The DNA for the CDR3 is TGTGCCACCAGCAGAAGAGGACAGGGTAAGGCCTTC. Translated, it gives CATSRRGQGKAF.

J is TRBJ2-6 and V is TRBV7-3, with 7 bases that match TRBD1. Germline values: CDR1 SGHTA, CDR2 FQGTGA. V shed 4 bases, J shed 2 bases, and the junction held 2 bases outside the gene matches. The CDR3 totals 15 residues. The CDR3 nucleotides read TGTGCCAGCAGCTCACAGGGGCCTGGGGCCAACGTCCTGACTTTC. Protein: CASSSQGPGANVLTF.

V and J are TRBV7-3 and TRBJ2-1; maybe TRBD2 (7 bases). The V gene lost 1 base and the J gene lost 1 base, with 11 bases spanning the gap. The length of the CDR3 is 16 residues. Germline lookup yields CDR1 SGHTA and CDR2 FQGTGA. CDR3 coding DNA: TGTGCCAGCAGCTTAAACGGGGGGCTTTCCTACAATGAGCAGTTCTTC. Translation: CASSLNGGLSYNEQFF.

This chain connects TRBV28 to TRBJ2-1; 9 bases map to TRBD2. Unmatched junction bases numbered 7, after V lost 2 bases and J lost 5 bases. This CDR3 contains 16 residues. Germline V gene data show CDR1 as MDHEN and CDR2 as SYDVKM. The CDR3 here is CASSLIWGGGDNEQFF. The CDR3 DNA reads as TGTGCCAGCAGTTTAATCTGGGGCGGGGGGGACAATGAGCAGTTCTTC.

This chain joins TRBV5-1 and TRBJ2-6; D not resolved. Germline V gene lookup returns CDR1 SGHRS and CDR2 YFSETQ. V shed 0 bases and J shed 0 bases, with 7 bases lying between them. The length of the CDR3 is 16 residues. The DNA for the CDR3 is TGCGCCAGCAGCTTGGCCCCACTCTCTGGGGCCAACGTCCTGACTTTC. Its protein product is CASSLAPLSGANVLTF.

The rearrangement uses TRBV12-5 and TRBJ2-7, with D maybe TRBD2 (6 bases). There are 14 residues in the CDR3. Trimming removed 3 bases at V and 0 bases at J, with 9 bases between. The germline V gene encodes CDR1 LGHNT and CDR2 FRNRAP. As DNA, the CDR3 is TGTGCTAGTGGTTTTGGAGGGTCCTCCTACGAGCAGTACTTC. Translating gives CASGFGGSSYEQYF.